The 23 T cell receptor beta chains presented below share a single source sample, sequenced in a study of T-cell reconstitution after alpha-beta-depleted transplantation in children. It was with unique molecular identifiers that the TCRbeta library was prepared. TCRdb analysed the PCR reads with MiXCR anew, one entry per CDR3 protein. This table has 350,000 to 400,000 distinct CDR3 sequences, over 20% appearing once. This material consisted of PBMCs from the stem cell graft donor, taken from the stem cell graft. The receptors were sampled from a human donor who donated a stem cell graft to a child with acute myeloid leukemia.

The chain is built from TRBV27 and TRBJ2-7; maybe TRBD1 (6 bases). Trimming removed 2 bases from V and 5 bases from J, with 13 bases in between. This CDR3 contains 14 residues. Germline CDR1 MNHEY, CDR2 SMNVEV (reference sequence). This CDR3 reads CASSLVGAGHEQYF. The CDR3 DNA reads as TGTGCCAGCAGTTTAGTGGGGGCGGGCCACGAGCAGTACTTC.

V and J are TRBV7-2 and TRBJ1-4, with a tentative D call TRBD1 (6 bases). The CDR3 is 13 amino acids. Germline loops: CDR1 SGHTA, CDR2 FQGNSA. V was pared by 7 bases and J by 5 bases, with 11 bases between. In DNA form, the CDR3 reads TGTGCCAGCAATTCGGACAGAAATGAAAAACTGTTTTTT. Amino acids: CASNSDRNEKLFF.

Written as DNA, the CDR3 is TGTGCCAGCAGTCACCGTCCCCCCGGGACTAGCGGGAGTTTGGGCGAGCAGTACTTC. Protein: CASSHRPPGTSGSLGEQYF. V usage is TRBV27 and J usage is TRBJ2-7, with 14 bases lining up with TRBD2. This CDR3 has 19 residues. Germline V CDR1 and CDR2: MNHEY, SMNVEV (reference sequence). The J segment lost 6 bases and the V segment lost 5 bases, leaving 18 bases of the junction unmatched.

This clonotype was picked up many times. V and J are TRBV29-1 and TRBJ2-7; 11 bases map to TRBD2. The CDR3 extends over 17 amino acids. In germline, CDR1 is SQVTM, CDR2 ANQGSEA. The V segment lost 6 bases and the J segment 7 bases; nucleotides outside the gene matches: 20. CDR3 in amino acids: CSVNSGRAPHYYGEQYF. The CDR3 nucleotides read TGCAGCGTCAATAGCGGGAGGGCCCCTCACTACTACGGAGAGCAGTACTTC.

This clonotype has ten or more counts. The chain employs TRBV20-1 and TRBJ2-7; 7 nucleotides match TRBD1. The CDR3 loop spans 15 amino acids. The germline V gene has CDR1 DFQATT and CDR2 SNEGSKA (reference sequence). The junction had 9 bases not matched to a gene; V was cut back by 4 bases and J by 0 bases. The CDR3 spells CSAKTGTVLSYEQYF. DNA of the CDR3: TGCAGTGCTAAGACCGGGACAGTCCTCTCCTACGAGCAGTACTTC.

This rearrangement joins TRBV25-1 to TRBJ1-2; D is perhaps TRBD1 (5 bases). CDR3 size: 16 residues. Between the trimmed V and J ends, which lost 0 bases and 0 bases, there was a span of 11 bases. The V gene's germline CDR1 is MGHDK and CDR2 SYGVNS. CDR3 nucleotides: TGTGCCAGCAGTGAATACGAGACAGTTACTAACTATGGCTACACCTTC. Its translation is CASSEYETVTNYGYTF.

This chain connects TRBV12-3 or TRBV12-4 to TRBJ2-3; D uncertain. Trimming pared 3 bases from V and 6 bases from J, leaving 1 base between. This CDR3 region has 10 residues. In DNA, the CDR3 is TGTGCCAGCAGTTTCGATACGCAGTATTTT. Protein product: CASSFDTQYF.

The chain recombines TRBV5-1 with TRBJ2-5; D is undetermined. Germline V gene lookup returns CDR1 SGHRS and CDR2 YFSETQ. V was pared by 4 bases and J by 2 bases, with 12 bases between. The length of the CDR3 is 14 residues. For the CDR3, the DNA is TGCGCCAGCAGCCCCCAACCCTCGCAAGAGACCCAGTACTTC. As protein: CASSPQPSQETQYF. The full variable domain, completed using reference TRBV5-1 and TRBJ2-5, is KAGVTQTPRYLIKTRGQQVTLSCSPISGHRSVSWYQQTPGQGLQFLFEYFSETQRNKGNFPGRFSGRQFSNSRSEMNVSTLELGDSALYLCASSPQPSQETQYFGPGTRLLVL.

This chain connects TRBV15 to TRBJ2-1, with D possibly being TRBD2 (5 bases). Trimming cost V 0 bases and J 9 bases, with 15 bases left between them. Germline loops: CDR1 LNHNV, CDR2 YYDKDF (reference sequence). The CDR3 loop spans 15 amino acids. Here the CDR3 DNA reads TGTGCCACCAGCAGAGATGAGGTGGGAGCCAGTGAGCAGTTCTTC. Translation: CATSRDEVGASEQFF.

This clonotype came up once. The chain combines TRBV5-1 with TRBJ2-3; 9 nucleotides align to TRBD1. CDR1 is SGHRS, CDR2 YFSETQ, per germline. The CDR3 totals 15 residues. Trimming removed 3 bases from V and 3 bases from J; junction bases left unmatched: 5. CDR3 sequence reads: CASSSGQGATDTQYF. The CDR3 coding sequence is TGCGCCAGCAGCTCGGGACAGGGAGCGACAGATACGCAGTATTTT.

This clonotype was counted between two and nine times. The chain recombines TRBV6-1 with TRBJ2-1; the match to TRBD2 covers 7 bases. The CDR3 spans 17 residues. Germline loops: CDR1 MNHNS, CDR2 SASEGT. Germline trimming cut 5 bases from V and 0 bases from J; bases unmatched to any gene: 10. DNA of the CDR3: TGTGCCAGCAGTCCCCTCACTAGCGCGAGCTCCTACAATGAGCAGTTCTTC. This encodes CASSPLTSASSYNEQFF.

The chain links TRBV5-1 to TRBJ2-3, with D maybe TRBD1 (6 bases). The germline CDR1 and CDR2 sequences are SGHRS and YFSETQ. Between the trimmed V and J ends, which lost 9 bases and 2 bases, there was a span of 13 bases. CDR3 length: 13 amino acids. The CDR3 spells CATQGTATDTQYF. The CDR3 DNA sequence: TGCGCCACCCAGGGGACCGCCACAGATACGCAGTATTTT.

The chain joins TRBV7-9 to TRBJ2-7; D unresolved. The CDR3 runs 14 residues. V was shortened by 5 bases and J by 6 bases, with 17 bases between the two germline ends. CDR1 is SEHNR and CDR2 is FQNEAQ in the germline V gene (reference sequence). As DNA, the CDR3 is TGTGCCAGCAGCGGCAATTCTAAATCTTCCGAGCAGTACTTC. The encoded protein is CASSGNSKSSEQYF.

The CDR3 here is CSVEDGLAGFTDTQYF. The DNA of the CDR3 is TGCAGCGTTGAAGATGGACTAGCGGGGTTCACAGATACGCAGTATTTT. The rearrangement joins TRBV29-1 to TRBJ2-3; 12 positions agree with TRBD2. V trimming: 0 bases; J trimming: 2 bases; junction bases outside the gene matches: 3. Germline V gives CDR1 SQVTM, CDR2 ANQGSEA. This CDR3 comprises 16 residues.

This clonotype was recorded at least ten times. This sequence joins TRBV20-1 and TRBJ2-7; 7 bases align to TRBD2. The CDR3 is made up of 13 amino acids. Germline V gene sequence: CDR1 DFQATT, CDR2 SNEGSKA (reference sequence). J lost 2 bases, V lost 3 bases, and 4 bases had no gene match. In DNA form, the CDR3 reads TGCAGTGCTAGGGGGGGACTAACCTACGAGCAGTACTTC. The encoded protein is CSARGGLTYEQYF.

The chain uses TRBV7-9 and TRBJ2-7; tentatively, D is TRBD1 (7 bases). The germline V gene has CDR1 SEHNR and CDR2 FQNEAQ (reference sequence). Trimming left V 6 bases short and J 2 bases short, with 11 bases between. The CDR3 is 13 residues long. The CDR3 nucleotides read TGTGCCAGCAGGCGGGACAGTGCCTACGAGCAGTACTTC. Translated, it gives CASRRDSAYEQYF.

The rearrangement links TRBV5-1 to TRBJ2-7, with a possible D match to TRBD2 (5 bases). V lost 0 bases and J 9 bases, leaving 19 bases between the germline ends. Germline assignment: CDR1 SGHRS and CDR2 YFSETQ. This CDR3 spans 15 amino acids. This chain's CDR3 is CASSLGVTRPEPQYF. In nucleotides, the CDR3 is TGCGCCAGCAGCTTGGGTGTTACTAGGCCCGAACCGCAGTACTTC.

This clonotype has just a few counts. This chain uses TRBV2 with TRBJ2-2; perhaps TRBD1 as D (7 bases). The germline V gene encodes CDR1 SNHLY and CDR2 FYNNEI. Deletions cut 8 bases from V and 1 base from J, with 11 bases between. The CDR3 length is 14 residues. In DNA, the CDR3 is TGTGCCAGCGCGCGGGACAGGAACACCGGGGAGCTGTTTTTT. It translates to CASARDRNTGELFF.

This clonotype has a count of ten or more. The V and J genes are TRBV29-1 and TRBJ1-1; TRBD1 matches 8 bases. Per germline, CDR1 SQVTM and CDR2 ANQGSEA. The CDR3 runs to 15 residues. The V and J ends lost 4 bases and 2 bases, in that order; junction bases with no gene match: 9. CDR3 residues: CSVVGQGARNTEAFF. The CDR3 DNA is TGCAGCGTTGTGGGTCAGGGGGCAAGAAACACTGAAGCTTTCTTT.

CDR3 in DNA: TGTGCCAGCAGCGAACAAGCGAGAGAGACCCAGTACTTC. Amino acid sequence: CASSEQARETQYF. The chain links TRBV12-3 or TRBV12-4 to TRBJ2-5; D remains ambiguous. The CDR3 spans 13 residues. Trimming removed 6 bases from V and 4 bases from J, with 12 bases in between.

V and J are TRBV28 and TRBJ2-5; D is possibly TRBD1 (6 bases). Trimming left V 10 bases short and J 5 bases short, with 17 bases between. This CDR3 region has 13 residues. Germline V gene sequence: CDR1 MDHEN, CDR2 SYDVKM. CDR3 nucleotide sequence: TGTGCCACCAACAGGGTTCTAGAGGAGACCCAGTACTTC. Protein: CATNRVLEETQYF.

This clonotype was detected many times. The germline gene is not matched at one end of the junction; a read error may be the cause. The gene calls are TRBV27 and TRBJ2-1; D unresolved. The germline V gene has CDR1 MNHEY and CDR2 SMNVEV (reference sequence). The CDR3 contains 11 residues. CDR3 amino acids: CASSWGNEQFF. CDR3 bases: TGCGCCAGCAGTTGGGGCAATGAGCAGTTCTTC.

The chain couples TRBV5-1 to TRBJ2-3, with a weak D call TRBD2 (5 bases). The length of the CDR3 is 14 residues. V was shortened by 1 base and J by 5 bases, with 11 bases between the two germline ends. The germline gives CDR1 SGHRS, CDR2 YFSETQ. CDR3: CASSLFPTIDTQYF. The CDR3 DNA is TGCGCCAGCAGCTTGTTTCCGACTATAGATACGCAGTATTTT.